Presented here are 10 T cell receptor beta chains from one specimen sequenced in a study of cytomegalovirus exposure and HLA in healthy donors. Vbeta (60) and Jbeta (13) primers were used in the PCR. Data came from immunoSEQ multiplex PCR; TCRdb stores just in-frame clones and leaves some out. The sample lists about 150,000 clones, approximately 63% occurring once. Sequencing used PBMCs. The receptors stem from a woman aged 55-75 years in good health and CMV-seropositive.

V usage is TRBV28 and J usage is TRBJ1-1, with D hard to call. This CDR3 comprises 13 residues. CDR1 and CDR2 (germline): MDHEN, SYDVKM. Trimming cost V 3 bases and J 1 base, with 6 bases left between them. The CDR3 reads CASSFGPNTEAFF. The CDR3 bases are TGTGCCAGCAGTTTCGGTCCGAACACTGAAGCTTTCTTT.

Note on this clone: Different DNA sequences within this sample yield the same CDR3. The rearrangement links TRBV14 to TRBJ1-1, with 8 bases aligning to TRBD1. Germline-derived CDR1 and CDR2 are SGHDN and FVKESK. Unmatched junction bases numbered 0, after V lost 8 bases and J lost 1 base. The CDR3 extends over 12 amino acids. The CDR3 reads CASGTGNTEAFF. CDR3 nucleotides: TGTGCCAGCGGGACAGGGAACACTGAAGCTTTCTTT.

Regarding this clone: Other DNA sequences in the same sample also yield this CDR3. The chain combines TRBV5-1 with TRBJ2-3; 11 bases map to TRBD2. This CDR3 comprises 16 residues. CDR1 SGHRS and CDR2 YFSETQ come from the germline V gene. The ends lost 0 bases at V and 0 bases at J; junction bases unmatched: 0. The CDR3 DNA reads as TGCGCCAGCAGCTTGGGGACTAGCGGGAGCACAGATACGCAGTATTTT. Its protein product is CASSLGTSGSTDTQYF.

The V and J genes are TRBV28 and TRBJ2-7; a possible D gene is TRBD2 (6 bases). The CDR3 length is 16 residues. The V gene's germline CDR1 is MDHEN and CDR2 SYDVKM. V lost 4 bases, J lost 3 bases, and 19 bases lay in between. CDR3 nucleotides: TGTGCCAGCAGTTCCAGCAAAACGGGAGTTCGCTACGAGCAGTACTTC. This codes for CASSSSKTGVRYEQYF.

This chain connects TRBV7-9 to TRBJ2-6, with TRBD1 matching 8 bases. V lost 4 bases and J lost 3; bases outside the gene matches: 5. Germline V CDR1 and CDR2: SEHNR, FQNEAQ (reference sequence). This CDR3 is built from 16 residues. The CDR3 sequence is CASSSWTGLGANVLTF. For the CDR3, the DNA is TGTGCCAGCAGCTCATGGACAGGGCTTGGGGCCAACGTCCTGACTTTC.

V is TRBV5-4 and J is TRBJ1-2, with D tentatively TRBD1 (5 bases). The CDR3 runs 15 residues. CDR1 and CDR2 (germline): SGHNT, YYREEE (reference sequence). V gave up 0 bases and J gave up 5 bases, with 14 bases separating them. The CDR3 DNA is TGTGCCAGCAGCTTGGCTACGCAACGGGGGTATGGCTACACCTTC. It yields the protein CASSLATQRGYGYTF.

The chain is built from TRBV2 and TRBJ1-4; D uncertain. The CDR3 runs 11 residues. Germline CDR1 and CDR2: SNHLY and FYNNEI. Written as DNA, the CDR3 is TGTGTCTCAGCAACTAATGAAAAACTGTTTTTT. This encodes CVSATNEKLFF.

This clone was seen more than once but under ten times. The chain uses TRBV29-1 and TRBJ2-1; a possible D gene is TRBD2 (6 bases). Trimming left V 7 bases short and J 7 bases short, with 20 bases between. The germline V gene has CDR1 SQVTM and CDR2 ANQGSEA. The CDR3 contains 14 residues. CDR3 DNA sequence: TGCAGCGGGGAGGTGGGACGGGGTTTAAATGAGCAGTTCTTC. Translated, it gives CSGEVGRGLNEQFF.

The chain employs TRBV6-4 and TRBJ2-7; D gene ambiguous. The CDR3 has 13 amino acids. Germline assignment: CDR1 MRHNA and CDR2 SNTAGT. With 5 bases removed from V and 3 bases from J, the gap between germline ends came to 11 bases. The CDR3 protein is CASSPEDGYEQYF. The CDR3 DNA follows: TGTGCCAGCAGTCCCGAGGATGGCTACGAGCAGTACTTC.

This clone appeared once. V usage is TRBV28 and J usage is TRBJ1-2; the match to TRBD1 covers 8 bases. The CDR3 runs 12 residues. After removal of 3 bases from V and 7 bases from J, the junction contained 1 base not matched to a gene. CDR1 and CDR2 from the germline V gene are MDHEN and SYDVKM. The CDR3 nucleotides read TGTGCCAGCAGTTTTCAGGGGGCTGGCTACACCTTC. It is translated as CASSFQGAGYTF.